This T cell receptor beta chain was sequenced during a study of T cells in Graves' hyperthyroidism and ophthalmopathy. Patients were excluded for uncontrolled infection, other autoimmune disease, pregnancy or lactation. Diagnoses were made from clinical symptoms, serum measures (thyroxine and TRAb), thyroid ultrasound and orbital computed tomography. V lost 5 bases, J lost 1 base, and 14 bases lay in between. CDR3 length equals 15 residues. Using RNA transcripts as the source, TCR beta CDR3 regions were amplified. In the first-round RT-PCR of the TCR CDR3, the HTBI primer set was used. One entry per CDR3 protein results from TCRdb running MiXCR on the multiplex PCR reads. The table lists under 130,000 distinct CDR3 sequences, over 45% of them singletons, with 20% to 30% in the top ten.

The gene calls are TRBV12-3 or TRBV12-4 and TRBJ1-1; TRBD1 is a possible D gene (5 bases). The receptor comes from a middle-aged man with Graves' hyperthyroidism. The sample comprised blood. The CDR3 spells CASSGTSGANTEAFF. As DNA, the CDR3 is TGTGCCAGCAGTGGTACTAGCGGGGCGAACACTGAAGCTTTCTTT.